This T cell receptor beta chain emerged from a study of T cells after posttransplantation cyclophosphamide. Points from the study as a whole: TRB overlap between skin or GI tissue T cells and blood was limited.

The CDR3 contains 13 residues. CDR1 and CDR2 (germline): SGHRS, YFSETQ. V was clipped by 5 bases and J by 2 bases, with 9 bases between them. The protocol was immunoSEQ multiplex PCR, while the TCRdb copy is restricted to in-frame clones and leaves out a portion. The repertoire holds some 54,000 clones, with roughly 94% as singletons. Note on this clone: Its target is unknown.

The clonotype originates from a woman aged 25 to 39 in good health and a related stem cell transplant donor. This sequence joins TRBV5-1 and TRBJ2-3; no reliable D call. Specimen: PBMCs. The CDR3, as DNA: TGCGCCAGCAGTTTCGAACTCACAGATACGCAGTATTTT. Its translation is CASSFELTDTQYF.